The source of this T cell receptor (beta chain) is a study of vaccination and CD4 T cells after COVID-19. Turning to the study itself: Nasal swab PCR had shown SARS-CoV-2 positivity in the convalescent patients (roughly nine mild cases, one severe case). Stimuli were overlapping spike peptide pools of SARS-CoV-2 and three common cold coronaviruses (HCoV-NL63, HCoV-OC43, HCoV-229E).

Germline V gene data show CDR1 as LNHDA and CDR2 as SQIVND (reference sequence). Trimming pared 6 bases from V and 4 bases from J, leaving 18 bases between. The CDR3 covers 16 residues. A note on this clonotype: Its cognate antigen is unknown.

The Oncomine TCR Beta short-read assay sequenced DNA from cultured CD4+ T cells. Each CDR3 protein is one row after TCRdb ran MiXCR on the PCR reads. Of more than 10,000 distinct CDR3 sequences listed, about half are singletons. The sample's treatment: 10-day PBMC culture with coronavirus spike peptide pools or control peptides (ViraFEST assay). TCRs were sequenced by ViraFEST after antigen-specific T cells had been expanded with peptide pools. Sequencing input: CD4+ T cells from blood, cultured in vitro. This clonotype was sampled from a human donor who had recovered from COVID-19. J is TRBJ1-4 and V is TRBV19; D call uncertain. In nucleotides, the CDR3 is TGTGCCAGTAGCACTCGACACCGTGGAGATAATGAAAAACTGTTTTTT. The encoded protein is CASSTRHRGDNEKLFF.